The TCR beta chain described here comes from a study of blood T cell repertoires in COVID-19. Study details: The United States, Italy and Spain provided the acute and convalescent COVID-19 samples.

Living in about two dozen US areas, the participants were between roughly 18 and 95 years of age. V was clipped by 4 bases and J by 7 bases, with 19 bases between them. CDR3 length equals 15 residues. Sequencing used immunoSEQ multiplex PCR; TCRdb keeps in-frame clones, though not all of them. The table has approximately 220,000 clones, around 84% seen once; the top ten hold over 15%. The chain is built from TRBV23-1 and TRBJ1-2; D is possibly TRBD1 (6 bases). TRBV23-1 is designated an ORF whose function remains uncertain. The specimen was PBMCs or T cells enriched from blood (not recorded which). The sequence was obtained from a man aged 35 to 55 who had recovered from COVID-19. The CDR3 DNA is TGCGCCAGCAGTCTCCGGGACACCGAGCCTTCTGGCTACACCTTC. Amino acid sequence: CASSLRDTEPSGYTF.